Listed here are 4 T cell receptor beta chains from one sample, sequenced in a study of response to subunit inactivated influenza vaccine. One entry per CDR3 protein, called by TCRdb with MiXCR from the RT-PCR reads. The data contain fewer than 750,000 distinct CDR3 sequences, about 14% of them singletons. The source was PBMCs from blood, collected less than 13 days after vaccination. The receptors derive from a man aged 50 to 60 who received an inactivated influenza vaccine.

This clonotype has only a few counts. The chain employs TRBV7-2 and TRBJ1-1; D remains ambiguous. The CDR3 consists of 13 residues. The V end was cut by 4 bases, the J end by 4 bases, with 10 bases between. Per the germline V gene, CDR1 is SGHTA and CDR2 is FQGNSA. CDR3 sequence reads: CASSSGRLTEAFF. The CDR3 DNA is TGTGCCAGCAGCTCCGGACGGCTCACTGAAGCTTTCTTT.

This clonotype was detected only a few times. V is TRBV5-1 and J is TRBJ2-6; D may match TRBD1 or TRBD2 (5 bases each). V was clipped by 6 bases and J by 1 base, with 14 bases between them. The CDR3 runs 16 residues. The germline V gene has CDR1 SGHRS and CDR2 YFSETQ. CDR3 region: CASTPGPGSGANVLTF. The DNA of the CDR3 is TGCGCCAGCACCCCGGGACCGGGTTCTGGGGCCAACGTCCTGACTTTC.

The chain carries TRBV29-1 and TRBJ2-1; unclear D gene. Trimming cost V 0 bases and J 8 bases, with 11 bases left between them. This CDR3 has 13 residues. Germline V CDR1 and CDR2: SQVTM, ANQGSEA. CDR3: CSVEDGLYYEQFF. The CDR3 DNA follows: TGCAGCGTTGAAGACGGGTTATACTATGAGCAGTTCTTC.

The rearrangement links TRBV19 to TRBJ2-7; 8 nucleotides agree with TRBD1. The CDR3 is made up of 15 amino acids. In germline, CDR1 is LNHDA, CDR2 SQIVND (reference sequence). V dropped 3 bases and J dropped 5; count of bases not matched to a gene: 9. The CDR3 spells CASSISGGNPNEQYF. The CDR3 region has the DNA TGTGCCAGTAGTATTTCAGGGGGCAACCCCAACGAGCAGTACTTC.